This entry lists 17 T cell receptor beta chains sequenced from one sample in a study of blood T cell repertoires in COVID-19. Sequencing was performed with immunoSEQ multiplex PCR; in TCRdb, only in-frame clones are kept and a portion is missing. The profile shows 85,000 to 130,000 clones, 71% of them singletons. Sequenced sample: peripheral blood. These receptors were taken from a human donor with acute or convalescent COVID-19. The donor label of this sample is uncertain.

This chain connects TRBV6-5 to TRBJ2-3; 7 nucleotides align to TRBD1. The germline V gene encodes CDR1 MNHEY and CDR2 SVGAGI. The CDR3 is 14 amino acids. Trimming removed 0 bases from V and 6 bases from J; junction bases left unmatched: 3. As DNA, the CDR3 is TGTGCCAGCAGTTACTCCGGCAGGGGGGATACGCAGTATTTT. This sequence encodes CASSYSGRGDTQYF.

The chain employs TRBV5-8 and TRBJ1-1, with a weak D call TRBD1 (5 bases). V was clipped by 0 bases and J by 0 bases, with 9 bases between them. Germline lookup yields CDR1 SGHTS and CDR2 YDEGEE. The CDR3 has 15 amino acids. The CDR3 region has the DNA TGTGCCAGCAGCTTGGTGGGACTAGTGAACACTGAAGCTTTCTTT. This gives the protein CASSLVGLVNTEAFF.

V gene TRBV5-6 combines with J gene TRBJ1-5; D possibly corresponds to TRBD1 (5 bases). Germline V gene lookup returns CDR1 SGHDT and CDR2 YYEEEE. The CDR3 extends over 14 amino acids. V lost 3 bases to trimming and J lost 6 bases, with 13 bases between them. CDR3: CASSSRQTRQPQHF. The CDR3 bases are TGTGCCAGCAGCTCCCGACAGACCCGTCAGCCCCAGCATTTT.

This chain joins TRBV18 and TRBJ1-1, with TRBD1 identical over 10 bases. The V gene's germline CDR1 is KGHSH and CDR2 LQKENI. The CDR3 spans 14 residues. The J segment lost 3 bases and the V segment lost 4 bases, leaving 2 bases of the junction unmatched. CDR3 sequence (DNA): TGTGCCAGCTCACGACAGGGGGCGGACACTGAAGCTTTCTTT. Protein sequence: CASSRQGADTEAFF.

In this sample, this clone turned up once. The CDR3 DNA follows: TGTGCCAGCAGCGTAGAAAGAGATAATTCACCCCTCCACTTT. This gives the protein CASSVERDNSPLHF. The chain couples TRBV9 to TRBJ1-6; D is unclear. This CDR3 comprises 14 residues. With 0 bases removed from V and 5 bases from J, the gap between germline ends came to 6 bases. Germline assignment: CDR1 SGDLS and CDR2 YYNGEE. Variable domain in full (rest from reference TRBV9 and TRBJ1-6): DSGVTQTPKHLITATGQRVTLRCSPRSGDLSVYWYQQSLDQGLQFLIQYYNGEERAKGNILERFSAQQFPDLHSELNLSSLELGDSALYFCASSVERDNSPLHFGNGTRLTVT.

This clone was picked up a small number of times. This chain joins TRBV10-2 and TRBJ2-7; 9 bases agree with TRBD1. The CDR3 spans 14 residues. J gave up 2 bases and V 4 bases, and 3 bases lay outside the gene matches. The germline V gene has CDR1 WSHSY and CDR2 SAAADI. The CDR3 DNA is TGCGCCAGCAGTGTTACAGGGGGCACCTACGAGCAGTACTTC. As protein: CASSVTGGTYEQYF.

The chain joins TRBV4-2 to TRBJ2-1; D may be TRBD2 (6 bases). This CDR3 contains 17 residues. CDR1 LGHNA and CDR2 YNFKEQ come from the germline V gene. With 4 bases removed from V and 4 bases from J, the gap between germline ends came to 20 bases. The DNA for the CDR3 is TGTGCCAGCAGCCTGTACCTAAGTGTCGGGGGATACAATGAGCAGTTCTTC. Translation gives CASSLYLSVGGYNEQFF.

This sequence joins TRBV24-1 and TRBJ1-1; no reliable D call. Trimming took off 5 bases at V and 1 base at J, with 7 bases between the two ends. Germline CDR1 reads KGHDR; CDR2 reads SFDVKD. The CDR3 loop spans 13 amino acids. The CDR3 region has the DNA TGTGCCACCAGTGCCAACTGGAACACTGAAGCTTTCTTT. Protein sequence: CATSANWNTEAFF.

This rearrangement joins TRBV27 to TRBJ2-5; TRBD2 is a possible D gene (6 bases). Germline V CDR1 and CDR2: MNHEY, SMNVEV (reference sequence). V was trimmed by 6 bases and J by 5 bases, leaving 16 bases between them. The CDR3 sequence is 14 residues long. This CDR3 reads CASRQTRLGETQYF. As DNA, the CDR3 is TGTGCCAGCAGACAGACTAGATTGGGTGAGACCCAGTACTTC.

The gene calls are TRBV27 and TRBJ2-1; the D gene is possibly TRBD1 (5 bases). The CDR3 loop spans 15 amino acids. Trimming pared 3 bases from V and 4 bases from J, leaving 13 bases between. Germline assignment: CDR1 MNHEY and CDR2 SMNVEV (reference sequence). In DNA form, the CDR3 reads TGTGCCAGCAGTTTCTTAACTCAGGGTTACAATGAGCAGTTCTTC. The encoded protein is CASSFLTQGYNEQFF.

The chain employs TRBV19 and TRBJ2-1; 8 bases align to TRBD2. Germline lookup yields CDR1 LNHDA and CDR2 SQIVND (reference sequence). V gave up 6 bases and J gave up 7 bases; unmatched junction bases: 11. CDR3 length: 15 residues. CDR3 sequence reads: CASRAERGGQNEQFF. The CDR3 DNA sequence: TGTGCCAGTAGGGCCGAACGGGGGGGCCAGAATGAGCAGTTCTTC.

The chain carries TRBV2 and TRBJ2-2; 7 bases are a match to TRBD2. Germline V gene lookup returns CDR1 SNHLY and CDR2 FYNNEI. The CDR3 has 14 residues. J gave up 4 bases and V 8 bases, and 7 bases lay outside the gene matches. CDR3 bases: TGTGCCAGCGGCGGGCTAGCGGTCACCGGGGAGCTGTTTTTT. As protein: CASGGLAVTGELFF.

V usage is TRBV15 and J usage is TRBJ2-1; 7 bases agree with TRBD2. CDR1 and CDR2 from the germline V gene are LNHNV and YYDKDF (reference sequence). The CDR3 length is 15 residues. J was trimmed by 1 base and V by 0 bases; bases with no gene match: 0. The CDR3 DNA reads TGTGCCACCAGCAGAGAGGGGGGGTCCTACAATGAGCAGTTCTTC. Translated, it gives CATSREGGSYNEQFF.

This sequence joins TRBV4-2 and TRBJ1-3; TRBD1 agrees at 9 bases. Losses at the gene ends were 3 bases for V and 8 bases for J; bases not matched to a gene: 2. Germline V gene lookup returns CDR1 LGHNA and CDR2 YNFKEQ. This CDR3 has 13 residues. CDR3 residues: CASSQNRGHTIYF. DNA of the CDR3: TGTGCCAGCAGCCAGAACAGGGGGCACACCATATATTTT.

V and J are TRBV19 and TRBJ2-7, with 9 bases identical to TRBD1. J lost 0 bases, V lost 3 bases, and 3 bases had no gene match. Germline values: CDR1 LNHDA, CDR2 SQIVND (reference sequence). This CDR3 contains 15 residues. The DNA of the CDR3 is TGTGCCAGTAGTATGGGGACAGGGTCCTCCTACGAGCAGTACTTC. Translation: CASSMGTGSSYEQYF.

The rearrangement joins TRBV7-9 to TRBJ1-2; unclear D gene. The germline V gene has CDR1 SEHNR and CDR2 FQNEAQ (reference sequence). CDR3 length equals 14 residues. Trimming removed 5 bases from V and 6 bases from J, with 16 bases in between. The CDR3 DNA sequence: TGTGCCAGCAGCCCTAGCGGTGGACGAGATGGCTACACCTTC. It yields the protein CASSPSGGRDGYTF.

The V call is TRBV3-1 (or the pseudogene TRBV3-2), the J call TRBJ1-2; 9 bases agree with TRBD1. Looked up from germline, CDR1 is LGHDT and CDR2 is YNNKEL (reference sequence). The CDR3 length is 13 residues. J was trimmed by 8 bases and V by 4 bases; bases with no gene match: 5. The CDR3 DNA sequence: TGTGCCAGCAGCCCGAGGGGACAGGGCGGCTACACCTTC. Translated: CASSPRGQGGYTF.